Listed below are T cell receptor beta chains from one sample, sequenced in a study of beta chain features in type 1 diabetes. Sequenced by immunoSEQ multiplex PCR; TCRdb stores in-frame clones only, minus some. The data hold 250,000 to 300,000 clones, with 8% observed a single time. Sample: central memory CD4+ T cells from blood. The receptors were gathered from a woman between 18 and 30 years old in good health. Each CDR3 is given with its conserved first and last residue. D genes are given only for firm matches. Clone size is not always given. Where it is, it says once, few, many or a class for expanded clones.

TRBD1 | few | TRBJ2-3 | TRBV7-2 | CASSLEGAGVWGTDTQYF | TGTGCCAGCAGCTTAGAGGGGGCCGGGGTTTGGGGCACAGATACGCAGTATTTT
TRBD1 | - | TRBJ2-1 | TRBV19 | CASKRQGAGGEQFF | TGTGCCAGTAAACGGCAGGGGGCAGGCGGTGAGCAGTTCTTC
- | many | TRBJ2-6 | TRBV7-8 | CASSLDTGANVLTF | TGTGCCAGCAGCTTAGATACTGGGGCCAACGTCCTGACTTTC
- | few | TRBJ1-4 | TRBV6-6 | CASSRSGVEKLFF | TGTGCCAGCAGCCGGTCGGGAGTGGAGAAACTGTTTTTT
- | - | TRBJ1-1 | TRBV29-1 | CSVDPQGRRWGTEAFF | TGCAGCGTTGACCCACAGGGCAGACGTTGGGGCACTGAAGCTTTCTTT
- | - | TRBJ2-3 | TRBV4-2 | CASSQDDREGRTQYF | TGTGCCAGCAGCCAAGATGACAGGGAGGGCAGGACGCAGTATTTT
- | few | TRBJ2-1 | TRBV11-1 | CASSLGVLGLQFF | TGTGCCAGCAGCTTGGGAGTGTTGGGACTCCAGTTCTTC
TRBD1 | - | TRBJ2-5 | TRBV4-1 | CASTPNRGQGGETQYF | TGCGCCAGCACCCCCAACAGGGGGCAGGGGGGAGAGACCCAGTACTTC
- | few | TRBJ1-1 | TRBV13 | CASSPRETPSIDSHTEAFF | TGTGCCAGCAGCCCTAGAGAGACGCCCTCGATAGACAGTCACACTGAAGCTTTCTTT
- | once | TRBJ1-1 | TRBV5-1 | CASSRGHRDHTEAFF | TGCGCCAGCAGCCGGGGACATCGAGACCACACTGAAGCTTTCTTT
- | - | TRBJ2-5 | TRBV6-5 | CASRDLSGRGETQYF | TGTGCCAGCAGGGACCTGTCAGGCAGGGGAGAGACCCAGTACTTC
- | - | TRBJ1-1 | TRBV29-1 | CSVEVQQGEAFF | TGCAGCGTTGAAGTTCAGCAGGGCGAAGCTTTCTTT
- | few | TRBJ1-4 | TRBV6-5 | CATTDPRGSLFF | TGTGCCACTACCGATCCAAGAGGCAGCCTGTTTTTT
- | few | TRBJ2-2 | TRBV18 | CASSPSSSGVTTGELFF | TGTGCCAGCTCACCGTCCAGCTCAGGGGTGACCACCGGGGAGCTGTTTTTT
- | - | TRBJ2-5 | TRBV18 | CASSIRMEETQYF | TGTGCCAGCTCTATCAGAATGGAAGAGACCCAGTACTTC
TRBD1 | - | TRBJ1-4 | TRBV6-1 | CASSRDRVTNEKLFF | TGTGCCAGCAGCCGGGACAGGGTGACTAATGAAAAACTGTTTTTT
- | - | TRBJ2-3 | TRBV7-8 | CASSLDGAWGVDTQYF | TGTGCCAGCAGCCTTGACGGAGCCTGGGGTGTAGATACGCAGTATTTT
- | many | TRBJ2-2 | TRBV14 | CASSPRPGELNTGELFF | TGTGCCAGCAGCCCCCGGCCCGGGGAACTGAACACCGGGGAGCTGTTTTTT
TRBD2 | - | TRBJ2-3 | TRBV7-2 | CASSFSSGVLDTQYF | TGTGCCAGCAGCTTTAGTAGCGGGGTCCTGGATACGCAGTATTTT
TRBD1 | many | TRBJ2-5 | TRBV7-9 | CASSSGTGSFAETQYF | TGTGCCAGCAGCTCAGGGACAGGGTCGTTCGCGGAGACCCAGTACTTC
- | few | TRBJ1-1 | TRBV20-1 | CSAAVRAEAFF | TGCAGTGCCGCTGTTCGGGCTGAAGCTTTCTTT
- | - | TRBJ1-1 | TRBV2 | CASRTGRMNTEAFF | TGTGCCAGCAGGACAGGTCGCATGAACACTGAAGCTTTCTTT
- | few | TRBJ1-4 | TRBV4-1 | CASSQDPGEAYTTNEKLFF | TGCGCCAGCAGCCAAGATCCGGGGGAGGCGTACACAACTAATGAAAAACTGTTTTTT
TRBD1 | - | TRBJ2-3 | TRBV7-2 | CASSLVGRGTDTQYF | TGTGCCAGCAGCTTAGTTGGCAGGGGGACAGATACGCAGTATTTT
- | - | TRBJ2-6 | TRBV5-1 | CASSLRGSSGANVLTF | TGCGCCAGCAGCTTGAGGGGGAGCTCTGGGGCCAACGTCCTGACTTTC
TRBD2 | many | TRBJ2-5 | TRBV5-3 | CARSLLAGAETQYF | TGTGCCAGAAGCTTGTTGGCGGGAGCAGAGACCCAGTACTTC
TRBD2 | - | TRBJ2-1 | TRBV5-6 | CASSLLSGVGRFF | TGTGCCAGCAGCTTGTTAAGCGGGGTCGGTCGGTTCTTC
- | many | TRBJ2-6 | TRBV7-2 | CATSGQLLSGANVLTF | TGTGCCACCTCGGGACAACTACTCTCTGGGGCCAACGTCCTGACTTTC
- | - | TRBJ2-3 | TRBV7-3 | CASSLAITDTQYF | TGTGCCAGCAGCTTAGCCATCACAGATACGCAGTATTTT
- | few | TRBJ1-3 | TRBV20-1 | CSASSGNTIYF | TGCAGTGCTAGTTCCGGAAACACCATATATTTT
- | few | TRBJ2-2 | TRBV7-9 | CASSLDMVTGELFF | TGTGCCAGCAGCTTAGATATGGTCACCGGGGAGCTGTTTTTT
- | few | TRBJ2-3 | TRBV5-1 | CASSLGSYREADTQYF | TGCGCCAGCAGCTTGGGTAGTTACAGGGAGGCAGATACGCAGTATTTT
- | - | TRBJ1-1 | TRBV6-4 | CASSDRRDSQAFF | TGTGCCAGCAGTGACCGGCGGGACTCCCAAGCTTTCTTT
TRBD1 | many | TRBJ2-4 | TRBV15 | CATSRDSLAKNIQYF | TGTGCCACCAGCCGGGACAGTCTAGCCAAAAACATTCAGTACTTC
- | few | TRBJ2-5 | TRBV7-2 | CASSLGSAQETQYF | TGTGCCAGCAGCTTGGGATCGGCCCAAGAGACCCAGTACTTC
- | - | TRBJ2-2 | TRBV19 | CASSIATVGELFF | TGTGCCAGTAGTATAGCGACAGTCGGGGAGCTGTTTTTT
- | - | TRBJ2-2 | TRBV7-9 | CASSSYRGRDTGELFF | TGTGCCAGCAGCTCCTACAGGGGGAGGGACACCGGGGAGCTGTTTTTT
TRBD2 | few | TRBJ2-5 | TRBV11-1 | CASSTGLAEQETQYF | TGTGCCAGCAGCACGGGACTAGCGGAACAAGAGACCCAGTACTTC
- | few | TRBJ2-5 | TRBV7-3 | CASSRDQGETQYF | TGTGCCAGCAGCCGTGACCAAGGGGAGACCCAGTACTTC
- | few | TRBJ1-4 | TRBV4-1 | CASSQQRAAATNEKLFF | TGCGCCAGCAGCCAACAAAGAGCGGCCGCAACTAATGAAAAACTGTTTTTT
- | - | TRBJ2-5 | TRBV14 | CASSQSNREETQYF | TGTGCCAGCAGCCAAAGCAACAGAGAAGAGACCCAGTACTTC
- | - | TRBJ1-5 | TRBV4-1 | CASSQSDGFTPQHF | TGCGCCAGCAGCCAATCTGACGGTTTTACGCCCCAGCATTTT
- | - | TRBJ2-1 | TRBV10-3 | CASSDAGRSYNEQFF | TGTGCCAGCAGTGATGCGGGACGTTCCTACAATGAGCAGTTCTTC
- | few | TRBJ1-2 | TRBV5-1 | CASSWDTFNYGYTF | TGCGCCAGCAGCTGGGACACTTTCAACTATGGCTACACCTTC
- | few | TRBJ2-4 | TRBV6-5 | CASSYRYIAKNIQYF | TGTGCCAGCAGTTACCGATATATAGCCAAAAACATTCAGTACTTC
TRBD1 | - | TRBJ2-3 | TRBV29-1 | CSVGTGDLTDTQYF | TGCAGCGTGGGGACAGGGGACCTCACAGATACGCAGTATTTT
TRBD2 | - | TRBJ2-1 | TRBV29-1 | CSVVFSGRDHEQFF | TGCAGCGTTGTATTTAGCGGGAGGGATCATGAGCAGTTCTTC
- | few | TRBJ2-7 | TRBV4-3 | CASSRTSEKQYF | TGCGCCAGCAGCCGAACCTCTGAGAAACAGTACTTC
TRBD2 | few | TRBJ2-1 | TRBV5-1 | CASSSLAGGHNEQFF | TGCGCCAGCAGCTCGCTAGCGGGAGGGCACAATGAGCAGTTCTTC
- | few | TRBJ2-2 | TRBV5-4 | CASSTATRGTGELFF | TGTGCCAGCAGCACTGCGACTAGGGGCACCGGGGAGCTGTTTTTT
TRBD2 | - | TRBJ2-3 | TRBV7-2 | CASSLAIGRGDTDTQYF | TGTGCCAGCAGCTTAGCGATCGGGAGGGGCGACACAGATACGCAGTATTTT
- | few | TRBJ2-6 | TRBV7-9 | CASSLDFSGANVLTF | TGTGCCAGCAGCTTAGACTTCTCTGGGGCCAACGTCCTGACTTTC